Presented here are 8 T cell receptor beta chains from one specimen sequenced in a study of regulatory T cells in long-lasting Graves disease. Time point described: newly diagnosed GD, antithyroid drugs for less than 3 months. Construction of the TCR library relied on RNA isolated from PBMCs. Investigators prepared the TCR beta libraries by applying iRepertoire HTBI primers and Arm-PCR of CDR3 regions. TCRdb itself ran the multiplex PCR reads through MiXCR, one entry per CDR3 protein. The table has around 400,000 distinct CDR3 sequences, roughly a sixth seen once; the top ten hold around a fifth. Sequencing used peripheral blood mononuclear cells (PBMCs), obtained at new diagnosis, from a patient treated with antithyroid drugs. These TCRs come from a female donor with Graves disease.

This clonotype was counted at least ten times. The chain links TRBV5-1 to TRBJ2-3; D gene uncertain. The CDR3 consists of 16 residues. Between the trimmed V and J ends, which lost 0 bases and 1 base, there was a span of 12 bases. The V gene's germline CDR1 is SGHRS and CDR2 YFSETQ. The CDR3 coding sequence is TGCGCCAGCAGCTTGGTTGCCAGTGGGGGCACAGATACGCAGTATTTT. The encoded protein is CASSLVASGGTDTQYF.

The rearrangement joins TRBV5-5 to TRBJ2-5; 11 bases map to TRBD1. Germline CDR1 reads SGHKS; CDR2 reads YYEKEE (reference sequence). V dropped 4 bases and J dropped 5; count of bases not matched to a gene: 10. The length of the CDR3 is 16 residues. In nucleotides, the CDR3 is TGTGCCAGCAGCCCGGACAGGGGGCCTTGGACGGAGACCCAGTACTTC. As protein: CASSPDRGPWTETQYF.

This clonotype was counted ten times or more. The V call is TRBV28, the J call TRBJ2-7, with 7 bases identical to TRBD2. CDR1 and CDR2 (germline): MDHEN, SYDVKM. J lost 3 bases, V lost 4 bases, and 6 bases had no gene match. This CDR3 region has 14 residues. The CDR3 DNA follows: TGTGCCAGCAGTTACGCGGGAGTGGGCTACGAGCAGTACTTC. It is translated as CASSYAGVGYEQYF.

This clonotype was seen repeatedly, ten times or more. V is TRBV12-3 or TRBV12-4 and J is TRBJ1-3; a weak D match, TRBD1 (5 bases). The CDR3 has 12 residues. V was clipped by 5 bases and J by 14 bases, with 16 bases between them. The CDR3 bases are TGTGCCAGCAGTCATCGACAGAACTCCCTATATTTT. Translating it yields CASSHRQNSLYF.

This clonotype was seen ten or more times. This chain joins TRBV6-2 or TRBV6-3 and TRBJ2-5; perhaps TRBD2 as D (6 bases). Deletions cut 8 bases from V and 1 base from J, with 20 bases between. The CDR3 loop spans 16 amino acids. In germline, CDR1 is MNHEY, CDR2 SVGEGT. The CDR3 region is CASVGGVTETQETQYF. For the CDR3, the DNA is TGTGCCAGCGTTGGAGGGGTGACAGAAACCCAAGAGACCCAGTACTTC.

This clonotype was detected ten times or more. V gene TRBV2 combines with J gene TRBJ1-3; no definite D call. The ends were cut back, 7 bases at V and 2 bases at J, with 3 bases in the middle. This CDR3 region has 11 residues. Germline CDR1 is SNHLY and CDR2 is FYNNEI. CDR3 protein: CASMTGNTIYF. CDR3 sequence (DNA): TGTGCCAGCATGACTGGAAACACCATATATTTT.

This clonotype was recorded many times. This chain joins TRBV18 and TRBJ2-3; D gene unclear. The CDR3 is made up of 15 amino acids. CDR1 and CDR2 (germline): KGHSH, LQKENI. V shed 2 bases and J shed 5 bases, with 14 bases lying between them. This chain's CDR3 is CASSPIPREGDTQYF. The CDR3 DNA reads as TGTGCCAGCTCACCAATCCCGAGAGAAGGAGATACGCAGTATTTT.

The table lists this clonotype with many counts. The chain links TRBV30 to TRBJ2-2, with D possibly TRBD2 on 6 matching bases. V dropped 0 bases and J dropped 7 bases, with 18 bases sitting between them. This CDR3 has 16 amino acids. CDR1 is GTSNPN and CDR2 is SVGIG in the germline V gene (reference sequence). The CDR3 nucleotides read TGTGCCTGGAGTGTAGGAGGGGCAGGGCTTGGCGGGGAGCTGTTTTTT. Translating gives CAWSVGGAGLGGELFF.